This TCR beta chain was profiled in a study of T cells after yellow fever vaccination. Study observations and caveats: FACS-sorted repertoires might harbor abundant contaminating clonotypes from the bulk population.

Germline V gene sequence: CDR1 SGDLS, CDR2 YYNGEE. J lost 4 bases, V lost 0 bases, and 4 bases had no gene match. CDR3 length: 16 residues. A remark on this clonotype: The antigen is undetermined.

A single record per CDR3 protein comes from TCRdb applying MiXCR to the 5' RACE reads. The sample includes some 400,000 distinct CDR3 sequences, about 6.2% of them seen just once. The chain has TRBV9 and TRBJ2-5; 12 bases align to TRBD2. This receptor was obtained from a man between 25 and 39 years old who received the YFV17D yellow fever vaccine. The sequences come from PBMCs, collected 5 days after the yellow fever booster vaccination. The CDR3 bases are TGTGCCAGCAGCGTAGGTAGACTAGCGGGAGTAGAGACCCAGTACTTC. Its protein product is CASSVGRLAGVETQYF.